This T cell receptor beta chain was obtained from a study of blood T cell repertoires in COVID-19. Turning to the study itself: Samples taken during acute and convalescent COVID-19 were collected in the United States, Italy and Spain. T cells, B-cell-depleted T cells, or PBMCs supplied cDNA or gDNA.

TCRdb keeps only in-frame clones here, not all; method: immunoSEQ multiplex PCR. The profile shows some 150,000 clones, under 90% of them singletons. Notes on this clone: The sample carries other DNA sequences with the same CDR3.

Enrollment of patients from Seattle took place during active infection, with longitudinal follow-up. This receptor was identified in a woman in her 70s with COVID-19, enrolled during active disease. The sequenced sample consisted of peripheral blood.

CDR3 bases: TGTGCCAGCAGTTTAAGGACAGGGGATGAAAAACTGTTTTTT. As protein: CASSLRTGDEKLFF. The chain employs TRBV28 and TRBJ1-4; 9 nucleotides line up with TRBD1. This CDR3 is 14 amino acids long. Germline CDR1 MDHEN, CDR2 SYDVKM. The J segment lost 6 bases and the V segment lost 2 bases, leaving 1 base of the junction unmatched.